The present entry profiles one T cell receptor (beta chain) with its context. The antigen remains unidentified. V was clipped by 6 bases and J by 3 bases, with 9 bases between them. The CDR3 length is 13 residues. Germline V gene lookup returns CDR1 LNHDA and CDR2 SQIVND (reference sequence). This specimen comes from a study of OX40 agonist ivuxolimab in advanced cancers. Study results and caveats: The average count of expanded clones was higher among CD8+ T cells than among CD4+. There was clonal expansion of CD4+ and CD8+ blood T cells by week 6 at 0.1 to 3.0 mg/kg.

Patients with autoimmune history or systemic immunosuppression were excluded. TCRdb keeps only in-frame clones here, not all; method: immunoSEQ multiplex PCR. Of about 50,000 clones listed, 65% to 85% are singletons. The chain uses TRBV19 and TRBJ1-5; no firm D call. This TCR came from an adult with an advanced solid tumor such as melanoma, head and neck, liver or kidney cancer. The sample here was CD4+ or CD8+ T cells sorted from blood, taken in a trial of the OX40 agonist ivuxolimab. For the CDR3, the DNA is TGTGCCAGTAGGAAGGGTGTCAATCAGCCCCAGCATTTT. Protein: CASRKGVNQPQHF. The full variable domain, rest sourced from reference TRBV19 and TRBJ1-5, is DGGITQSPKYLFRKEGQNVTLSCEQNLNHDAMYWYRQDPGQGLRLIYYSQIVNDFQKGDIAEGYSVSREKKESFPLTVTSAQKNPTAFYLCASRKGVNQPQHFGDGTRLSIL.